These 32 T cell receptor beta chains were all obtained from the same sample, sequenced in a study of OX40 agonist ivuxolimab in advanced cancers. TCRdb's table, derived via immunoSEQ multiplex PCR, lists solely in-frame clones and lacks some. This sample has just over 25,000 clones, with approximately 83% found just once. The sequencing here drew on CD4+ or CD8+ T cells sorted from blood, taken in a trial of the OX40 agonist ivuxolimab. These receptors were collected from an adult with an advanced solid tumor such as melanoma, head and neck, liver or kidney cancer.

V and J are TRBV27 and TRBJ2-1, with 7 bases lining up with TRBD2. CDR3 size: 15 residues. CDR1 and CDR2 from the germline V gene are MNHEY and SMNVEV (reference sequence). The J segment lost 0 bases and the V segment lost 3 bases, leaving 2 bases of the junction unmatched. The CDR3 loop reads CASSLGGSSYNEQFF. As DNA, the CDR3 is TGTGCCAGCAGTTTGGGAGGGAGCTCCTACAATGAGCAGTTCTTC.

This chain links TRBV28 with TRBJ1-5, with D possibly matching TRBD1 (5 bases). V gave up 7 bases and J gave up 6 bases, with 19 bases separating them. This CDR3 contains 15 residues. Germline V gene sequence: CDR1 MDHEN, CDR2 SYDVKM. The CDR3 sequence: CASIISGSWGQPQHF. The DNA of the CDR3 is TGTGCCAGCATCATTTCAGGGTCTTGGGGTCAGCCCCAGCATTTT.

The chain uses TRBV7-2 and TRBJ1-1; 9 nucleotides align to TRBD1. With 0 bases clipped from V and 11 bases from J, the junction kept 7 bases outside the gene matches. The CDR3 is 14 amino acids. In germline, CDR1 is SGHTA, CDR2 FQGNSA. The CDR3 bases are TGTGCCAGCAGCTTAGCCCTGGACAGGGGTGGGGCTTTCTTT. Amino acids: CASSLALDRGGAFF. The variable domain in full, with the rest retrieved from reference TRBV7-2 and TRBJ1-1, is GAGVSQSPSNKVTEKGKDVELRCDPISGHTALYWYRQSLGQGLEFLIYFQGNSAPDKSGLPSDRFSAERTGGSVSTLTIQRTQQEDSAVYLCASSLALDRGGAFFGQGTRLTVV.

This clone was seen only a few times. The rearrangement joins TRBV27 to TRBJ1-2; a possible D gene is TRBD1 (5 bases). Germline values: CDR1 MNHEY, CDR2 SMNVEV (reference sequence). V was trimmed by 8 bases and J by 6 bases, leaving 22 bases between them. CDR3 length: 15 residues. In nucleotides, the CDR3 is TGTGCCAGCGCTTGGAGCCCGGGGGTAGGTGATGGCTACACCTTC. Encoded protein: CASAWSPGVGDGYTF.

The rearrangement uses TRBV2 and TRBJ2-7; 10 bases align to TRBD2. This CDR3 has 14 amino acids. From germline, CDR1 is SNHLY and CDR2 FYNNEI. J was trimmed by 6 bases and V by 6 bases; bases with no gene match: 8. CDR3 bases: TGTGCCAGCAGAAATCAAGCGGGAGGGCGCGAGCAGTACTTC. Translation gives CASRNQAGGREQYF. Filled out from reference TRBV2 and TRBJ2-7, the complete variable domain reads EPEVTQTPSHQVTQMGQEVILRCVPISNHLYFYWYRQILGQKVEFLVSFYNNEISEKSEIFDDQFSVERPDGSNFTLKIRSTKLEDSAMYFCASRNQAGGREQYFGPGTRLTVT.

This sequence joins TRBV29-1 and TRBJ2-1, with D possibly matching TRBD2 (6 bases). The V and J ends lost 4 bases and 1 base respectively, with 8 bases between them. Germline-derived CDR1 and CDR2 are SQVTM and ANQGSEA. This CDR3 comprises 13 residues. This chain's CDR3 is CSVVEGSYNEQFF. In nucleotides, the CDR3 is TGCAGCGTTGTGGAGGGTTCCTACAATGAGCAGTTCTTC.

As regards this clone: One end of the junction fails to match germline, which may point to a read error. The same CDR3 can be traced to other DNA sequences in this sample. This chain links TRBV2 with TRBJ2-2; D tentatively reads TRBD1 or TRBD2 (5 bases each). Germline CDR1 reads SNHLY; CDR2 reads FYNNEI. This CDR3 region has 15 residues. The CDR3 DNA sequence: TGTGCCAGCAGCCGGCGGTCATCAGGGCCCGGGGAGCTGTTCTTT. Protein sequence: CASSRRSSGPGELFF.

The rearrangement uses TRBV6-1 and TRBJ1-3; weak D call: TRBD1 (5 bases). The CDR3 runs 14 residues. Germline V CDR1 and CDR2: MNHNS, SASEGT. V gave up 3 bases and J gave up 0 bases, with 6 bases separating them. The CDR3 DNA reads as TGTGCCAGCAGTGAGGGGGGCTCTGGAAACACCATATATTTT. Its protein product is CASSEGGSGNTIYF.

The V gene is TRBV7-9, the J gene TRBJ2-7; D not resolved. Trimming removed 1 base from V and 4 bases from J, with 5 bases in between. The CDR3 extends over 12 amino acids. The V gene's germline CDR1 is SEHNR and CDR2 FQNEAQ (reference sequence). CDR3 in amino acids: CASSLVVYEQYF. Written as DNA, the CDR3 is TGTGCCAGCAGCTTAGTGGTATACGAGCAGTACTTC.

This chain joins TRBV30 and TRBJ1-2; no clear D. This CDR3 is built from 12 residues. Trimming took 0 bases from V and 8 from J, leaving 10 bases between them. The germline V gene encodes CDR1 GTSNPN and CDR2 SVGIG (reference sequence). In nucleotides, the CDR3 is TGTGCCTGGAGTGTACTATCGGGGGGCTACACCTTC. Its translation: CAWSVLSGGYTF. Using reference TRBV30 and TRBJ1-2 for the parts outside the CDR3, the full variable domain is SQTIHQWPATLVQPVGSPLSLECTVEGTSNPNLYWYRQAAGRGLQLLFYSVGIGQISSEVPQNLSASRPQDRQFILSSKKLLLSDSGFYLCAWSVLSGGYTFGSGTRLTVV.

The chain carries TRBV9 and TRBJ1-4; possible D gene TRBD1, 6 bases. The CDR3 totals 18 residues. CDR1 is SGDLS, CDR2 YYNGEE, per germline. The V end lost 4 bases, the J end lost 5 bases, and 24 bases lay between the germline ends. This chain's CDR3 is CASSSTPGDQGPNEKLFF. The DNA for the CDR3 is TGTGCCAGCAGCTCCACACCGGGGGACCAGGGGCCAAATGAAAAACTGTTTTTT.

The chain employs TRBV28 and TRBJ1-1; possible D gene TRBD1, 5 bases. The CDR3 is 15 residues long. CDR1 and CDR2 from the germline V gene are MDHEN and SYDVKM. V lost 2 bases to trimming and J lost 1 base, with 11 bases between them. CDR3 bases: TGTGCCAGCAGTTTAGGGGGTGGCTCGAACACTGAAGCTTTCTTT. Amino acids: CASSLGGGSNTEAFF. The full variable domain, completed using reference TRBV28 and TRBJ1-1, is DVKVTQSSRYLVKRTGEKVFLECVQDMDHENMFWYRQDPGLGLRLIYFSYDVKMKEKGDIPEGYSVSREKKERFSLILESASTNQTSMYLCASSLGGGSNTEAFFGQGTRLTVV.

J is TRBJ1-2 and V is TRBV7-5. TRBV7-5 is a known pseudogene. The CDR3 sequence is 13 residues long. CDR3 bases: TGTGCCAGCAGCGTCACACCCCGCGGGGGCTACACCTTC. Protein product: CASSVTPRGGYTF.

V and J are TRBV15 and TRBJ2-7, with TRBD2 as a possible D gene (7 bases). This CDR3 contains 16 residues. V gave up 3 bases and J gave up 6 bases, with 21 bases separating them. Germline V lookup: CDR1 LNHNV, CDR2 YYDKDF (reference sequence). The CDR3 loop is CATSRVAGRGDAEQYF. As DNA, the CDR3 is TGTGCCACCAGCAGGGTAGCGGGCAGGGGTGACGCCGAGCAGTACTTC.

This clone was seen a few times. The chain employs TRBV27 and TRBJ1-4; D is uncertain. V gave up 3 bases and J gave up 7 bases, with 12 bases separating them. The CDR3 consists of 14 residues. The germline CDR1 and CDR2 sequences are MNHEY and SMNVEV (reference sequence). Here the CDR3 DNA reads TGTGCCAGCAGTTTCCGTCCTAGAGGTGAAAAACTGTTTTTT. This codes for CASSFRPRGEKLFF.

V usage is TRBV27 and J usage is TRBJ1-1; D is uncertain. The CDR3 totals 12 residues. Germline loops: CDR1 MNHEY, CDR2 SMNVEV (reference sequence). Trimming shortened V by 3 bases and J by 2 bases, and 4 bases separated the two germline ends. CDR3: CASSFGNTEAFF. CDR3 nucleotides: TGTGCCAGCAGTTTCGGAAACACTGAAGCTTTCTTT.

The chain couples TRBV5-1 to TRBJ2-2, with D unclear. Trimming pared 6 bases from V and 1 base from J, leaving 10 bases between. Germline lookup yields CDR1 SGHRS and CDR2 YFSETQ. This CDR3 is built from 14 residues. CDR3 DNA: TGCGCCAGCAAGGACCTGCTGAACACCGGGGAGCTGTTTTTT. Amino acids: CASKDLLNTGELFF.

V and J are TRBV6-4 and TRBJ1-1; unclear D gene. CDR1 MRHNA and CDR2 SNTAGT come from the germline V gene. The ends were cut back, 4 bases at V and 6 bases at J, with 12 bases in the middle. CDR3 length: 13 amino acids. The CDR3 bases are TGTGCCAGCAGTGTTGCACCAGACGCTGAAGCTTTCTTT. Encoded protein: CASSVAPDAEAFF.

This chain joins TRBV18 and TRBJ2-3, with TRBD1 matching 8 bases. Per the germline V gene, CDR1 is KGHSH and CDR2 is LQKENI. CDR3 length: 18 residues. Losses at the gene ends were 5 bases for V and 3 bases for J; bases not matched to a gene: 16. The CDR3: CASSTGGQGVGRTDTQYF. The CDR3 bases are TGTGCCAGCTCAACCGGCGGACAGGGTGTGGGGCGGACAGATACGCAGTATTTT. Full variable domain (missing parts from reference TRBV18 and TRBJ2-3): NAGVMQNPRHLVRRRGQEARLRCSPMKGHSHVYWYRQLPEEGLKFMVYLQKENIIDESGMPKERFSAEFPKEGPSILRIQQVVRGDSAAYFCASSTGGQGVGRTDTQYFGPGTRLTVL.

This clone was detected a few times. This chain connects TRBV4-2 to TRBJ1-1; tentatively, D is TRBD1 (5 bases). Trimming took off 2 bases at V and 2 bases at J, with 12 bases between the two ends. This CDR3 has 15 residues. Germline CDR1 and CDR2: LGHNA and YNFKEQ. CDR3: CASSQRSGANTEAFF. CDR3 sequence (DNA): TGTGCCAGCAGCCAAAGATCCGGGGCTAACACTGAAGCTTTCTTT.

This rearrangement joins TRBV7-9 to TRBJ2-7, with D perhaps TRBD1 (5 bases). Germline V lookup: CDR1 SEHNR, CDR2 FQNEAQ (reference sequence). This CDR3 is 14 amino acids long. V lost 4 bases, J lost 4 bases, and 14 bases lay in between. For the CDR3, the DNA is TGTGCCAGCAGCTCCCTTGAAGACAGATACGAGCAGTACTTC. Translated: CASSSLEDRYEQYF. Drawing the rest from reference TRBV7-9 and TRBJ2-7, the complete variable domain is DTGVSQNPRHKITKRGQNVTFRCDPISEHNRLYWYRQTLGQGPEFLTYFQNEAQLEKSRLLSDRFSAERPKGSFSTLEIQRTEQGDSAMYLCASSSLEDRYEQYFGPGTRLTVT.

This chain connects TRBV7-8 to TRBJ2-7, with D unresolved. Trimming cost V 7 bases and J 4 bases, with 17 bases left between them. The CDR3 sequence is 14 residues long. The germline CDR1 and CDR2 sequences are SGHVS and FQNEAQ. The CDR3 DNA reads TGTGCCAGCATCACATCTGGAAACTTTTACGAGCAGTACTTC. Translation gives CASITSGNFYEQYF. Looking up the rest from reference TRBV7-8 and TRBJ2-7 gives the full variable domain: GAGVSQSPRYKVAKRGQDVALRCDPISGHVSLFWYQQALGQGPEFLTYFQNEAQLDKSGLPSDRFFAERPEGSVSTLKIQRTQQEDSAVYLCASITSGNFYEQYFGPGTRLTVT.

The chain carries TRBV7-3 and TRBJ2-1; perhaps TRBD1 as D (6 bases). CDR1 and CDR2 from the germline V gene are SGHTA and FQGTGA. The CDR3 sequence is 13 residues long. V shed 5 bases and J shed 7 bases, with 12 bases lying between them. CDR3 in amino acids: CASSLTGRNEQFF. For the CDR3, the DNA is TGTGCCAGCAGCCTTACAGGGCGAAATGAGCAGTTCTTC.

The chain combines TRBV7-8 with TRBJ1-1; D not resolved. This CDR3 region has 14 residues. V was shortened by 1 base and J by 1 base, with 7 bases between the two germline ends. Germline CDR1 reads SGHVS; CDR2 reads FQNEAQ. Written as DNA, the CDR3 is TGTGCCAGCAGCTTAGAGGCGGGGAACACTGAAGCTTTCTTT. Translation: CASSLEAGNTEAFF.

This chain joins TRBV11-2 and TRBJ1-2; weak D call: TRBD1 (6 bases). This CDR3 has 12 amino acids. V was trimmed by 5 bases and J by 12 bases, leaving 16 bases between them. The germline CDR1 and CDR2 sequences are SGHAT and FQNNGV. The CDR3 coding sequence is TGTGCCAGCAGCCGGGGGGGCAAGGGGAACACCTTC. The encoded protein is CASSRGGKGNTF.

The chain carries TRBV27 and TRBJ1-1; no clear D gene. Germline lookup yields CDR1 MNHEY and CDR2 SMNVEV (reference sequence). Trimming stripped 5 bases from V and 3 bases from J, with 10 bases between. This CDR3 is built from 13 residues. The CDR3 DNA sequence: TGTGCCAGCAGTCAGCTGGCCTACACTGAAGCTTTCTTT. Amino acids: CASSQLAYTEAFF.

This clone is medium-sized. The CDR3 DNA sequence: TGCGCCAGCAGCTCGAGCGACGGCCCGATCCAAGAGACCCAGTACTTC. Residues: CASSSSDGPIQETQYF. The rearrangement uses TRBV4-1 and TRBJ2-5, with D unresolved. Germline V CDR1 and CDR2: MGHRA, YSYEKL. V gave up 5 bases and J gave up 1 base, with 17 bases separating them. The CDR3 is 16 amino acids.

V usage is TRBV27 and J usage is TRBJ2-7; a possible D gene is TRBD2 (6 bases). CDR1 and CDR2 from the germline V gene are MNHEY and SMNVEV (reference sequence). V was trimmed by 5 bases and J by 3 bases, leaving 17 bases between them. This CDR3 is 15 amino acids long. CDR3 DNA: TGTGCCAGCAGTCACAATAGCGGCCCCCACTACGAGCAGTACTTC. This sequence encodes CASSHNSGPHYEQYF.

In its sample, this clone was seen once. V and J are TRBV4-3 and TRBJ2-7, with 7 nucleotides matching TRBD1. The V segment lost 0 bases and the J segment 4 bases; nucleotides outside the gene matches: 6. CDR1 and CDR2 from the germline V gene are LGHNA and YSLEER. The CDR3 is 15 amino acids. DNA for the CDR3: TGCGCCAGCAGCCAAGACCGGGACAGACATTACGAGCAGTACTTC. Amino acid sequence: CASSQDRDRHYEQYF.

The rearrangement joins TRBV4-1 to TRBJ2-1; TRBD2 agrees at 9 bases. CDR1 MGHRA and CDR2 YSYEKL come from the germline V gene. Losses at the gene ends were 2 bases for V and 5 bases for J; bases not matched to a gene: 10. The length of the CDR3 is 17 residues. The CDR3 nucleotides read TGCGCCAGCAGCCAACCGTTCGCGGGGGGGCCCCACAATGAGCAGTTCTTC. Translated: CASSQPFAGGPHNEQFF.

This clone was counted between two and nine times. V is TRBV9 and J is TRBJ1-4; D is unresolved. The CDR3 has 14 amino acids. Germline CDR1 is SGDLS and CDR2 is YYNGEE. Between the trimmed V and J ends, which lost 3 bases and 5 bases, there was a span of 11 bases. The DNA for the CDR3 is TGTGCCAGCAGCGCCGGAGTCGGGAATGAAAAACTGTTTTTT. This translates into CASSAGVGNEKLFF.

The V and J genes are TRBV6-4 and TRBJ1-5; D is undetermined. Per the germline V gene, CDR1 is MRHNA and CDR2 is SNTAGT. With 7 bases removed from V and 6 bases from J, the gap between germline ends came to 22 bases. The CDR3 sequence is 16 residues long. As DNA, the CDR3 is TGTGCCAGCACCTTAGGAGGAGGGAAAGTCGGTCAGCCCCAGCATTTT. Protein product: CASTLGGGKVGQPQHF.